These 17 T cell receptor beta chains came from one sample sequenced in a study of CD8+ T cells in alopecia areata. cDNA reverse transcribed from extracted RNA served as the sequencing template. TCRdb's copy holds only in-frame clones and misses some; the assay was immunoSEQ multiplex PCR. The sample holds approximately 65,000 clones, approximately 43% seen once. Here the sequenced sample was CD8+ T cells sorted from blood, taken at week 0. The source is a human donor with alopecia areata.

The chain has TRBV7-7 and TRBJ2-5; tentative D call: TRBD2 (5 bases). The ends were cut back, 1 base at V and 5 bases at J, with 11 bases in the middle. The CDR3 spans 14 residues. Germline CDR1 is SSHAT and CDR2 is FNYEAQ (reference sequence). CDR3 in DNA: TGTGCCAGCAGCTTAGAAGAGGGCCGGGAGACCCAGTACTTC. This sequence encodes CASSLEEGRETQYF. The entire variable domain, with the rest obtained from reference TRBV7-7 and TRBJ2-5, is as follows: GAGVSQSPRYKVTKRGQDVTLRCDPISSHATLYWYQQALGQGPEFLTYFNYEAQPDKSGLPSDRFSAERPEGSISTLTIQRTEQRDSAMYRCASSLEEGRETQYFGPGTRLLVL.

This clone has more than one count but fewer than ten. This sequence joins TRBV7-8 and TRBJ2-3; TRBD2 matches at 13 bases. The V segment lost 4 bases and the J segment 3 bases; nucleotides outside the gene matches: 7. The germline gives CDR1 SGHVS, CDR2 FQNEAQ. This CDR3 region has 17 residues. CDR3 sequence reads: CASSSRTSGRLTDTQYF. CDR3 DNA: TGTGCCAGCAGCTCGCGGACTAGCGGGAGATTAACAGATACGCAGTATTTT.

CDR3 region: CASSPTGTNEQFF. The CDR3 nucleotides read TGTGCCAGCAGCCCTACAGGAACTAATGAGCAGTTCTTC. The chain joins TRBV6-5 to TRBJ2-1; D is perhaps TRBD1 (5 bases). Germline CDR1 reads MNHEY; CDR2 reads SVGAGI. The CDR3 consists of 13 residues. With 6 bases removed from V and 7 bases from J, the gap between germline ends came to 13 bases.

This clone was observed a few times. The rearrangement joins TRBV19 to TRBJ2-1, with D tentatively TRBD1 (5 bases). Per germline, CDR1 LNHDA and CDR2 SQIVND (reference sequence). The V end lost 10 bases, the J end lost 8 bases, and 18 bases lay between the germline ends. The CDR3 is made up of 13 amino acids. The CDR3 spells CATETRTFDEQFF. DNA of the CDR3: TGTGCCACCGAAACAAGGACATTCGATGAGCAGTTCTTC. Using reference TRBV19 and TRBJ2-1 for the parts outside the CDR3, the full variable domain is DGGITQSPKYLFRKEGQNVTLSCEQNLNHDAMYWYRQDPGQGLRLIYYSQIVNDFQKGDIAEGYSVSREKKESFPLTVTSAQKNPTAFYLCATETRTFDEQFFGPGTRLTVL.

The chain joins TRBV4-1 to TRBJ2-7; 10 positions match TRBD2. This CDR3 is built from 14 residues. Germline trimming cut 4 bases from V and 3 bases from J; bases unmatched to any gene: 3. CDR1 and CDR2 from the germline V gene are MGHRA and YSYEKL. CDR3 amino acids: CASSPSGRGYEQYF. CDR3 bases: TGCGCCAGCAGCCCTAGCGGGAGAGGCTACGAGCAGTACTTC.

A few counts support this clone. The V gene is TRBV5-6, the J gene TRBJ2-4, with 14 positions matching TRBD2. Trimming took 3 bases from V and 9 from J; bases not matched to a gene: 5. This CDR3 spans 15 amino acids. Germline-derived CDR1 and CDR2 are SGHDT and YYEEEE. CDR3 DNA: TGTGCCAGCAGCTGGGGACTAGCGGGAGCGGCCATTCAGTACTTC. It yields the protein CASSWGLAGAAIQYF.

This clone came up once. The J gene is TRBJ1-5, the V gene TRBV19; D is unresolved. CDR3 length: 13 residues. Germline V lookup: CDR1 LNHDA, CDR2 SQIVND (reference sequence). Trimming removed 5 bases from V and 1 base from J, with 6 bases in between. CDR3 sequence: CASSLWSNQPQHF. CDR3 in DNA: TGTGCCAGTAGTTTGTGGAGCAATCAGCCCCAGCATTTT.

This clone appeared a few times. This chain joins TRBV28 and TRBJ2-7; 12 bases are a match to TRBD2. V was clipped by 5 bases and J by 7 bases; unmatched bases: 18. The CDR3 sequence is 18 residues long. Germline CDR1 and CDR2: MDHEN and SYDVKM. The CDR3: CASSGDGLAGWAGGEQYF. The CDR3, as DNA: TGTGCCAGCAGTGGGGACGGACTAGCGGGATGGGCCGGCGGGGAGCAGTACTTC.

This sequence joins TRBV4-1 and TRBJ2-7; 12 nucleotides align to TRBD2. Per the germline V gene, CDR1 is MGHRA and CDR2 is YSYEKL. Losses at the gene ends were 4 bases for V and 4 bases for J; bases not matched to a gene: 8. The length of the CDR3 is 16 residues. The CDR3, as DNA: TGCGCCAGCAGCCCAGATCTAGCGGGAGGGTTGTACGAGCAGTACTTC. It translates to CASSPDLAGGLYEQYF.

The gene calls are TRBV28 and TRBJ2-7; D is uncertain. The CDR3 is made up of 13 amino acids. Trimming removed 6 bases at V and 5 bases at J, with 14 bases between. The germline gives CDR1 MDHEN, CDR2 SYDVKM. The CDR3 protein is CASSRPSFHEQYF. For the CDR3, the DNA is TGTGCCAGCAGCCGCCCTAGTTTCCACGAGCAGTACTTC.

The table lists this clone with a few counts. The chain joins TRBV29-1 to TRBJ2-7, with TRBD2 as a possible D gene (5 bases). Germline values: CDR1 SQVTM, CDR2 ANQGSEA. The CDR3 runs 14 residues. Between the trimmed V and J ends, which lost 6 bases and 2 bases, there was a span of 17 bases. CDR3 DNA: TGCAGCGTCCTATATCTCGACGGGACCTACGAGCAGTACTTC. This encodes CSVLYLDGTYEQYF.

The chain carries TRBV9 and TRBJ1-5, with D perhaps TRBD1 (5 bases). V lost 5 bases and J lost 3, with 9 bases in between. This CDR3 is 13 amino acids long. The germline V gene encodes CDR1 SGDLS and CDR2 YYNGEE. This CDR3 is CASSQGYNQPQHF. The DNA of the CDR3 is TGTGCCAGCAGTCAGGGCTACAATCAGCCCCAGCATTTT.

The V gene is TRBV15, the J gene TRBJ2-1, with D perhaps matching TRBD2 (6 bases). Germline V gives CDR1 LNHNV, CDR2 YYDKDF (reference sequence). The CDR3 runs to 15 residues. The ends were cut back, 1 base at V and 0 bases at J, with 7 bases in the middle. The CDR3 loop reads CATSRAGSSYNEQFF. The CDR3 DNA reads TGTGCCACCAGCAGAGCCGGGAGCTCCTACAATGAGCAGTTCTTC.

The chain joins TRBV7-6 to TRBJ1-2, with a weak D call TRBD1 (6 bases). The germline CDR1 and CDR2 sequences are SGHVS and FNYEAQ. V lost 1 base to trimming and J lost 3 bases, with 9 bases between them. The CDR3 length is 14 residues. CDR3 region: CASSLEAGDYGYTF. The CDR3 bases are TGTGCCAGCAGCTTAGAGGCAGGGGACTATGGCTACACCTTC.

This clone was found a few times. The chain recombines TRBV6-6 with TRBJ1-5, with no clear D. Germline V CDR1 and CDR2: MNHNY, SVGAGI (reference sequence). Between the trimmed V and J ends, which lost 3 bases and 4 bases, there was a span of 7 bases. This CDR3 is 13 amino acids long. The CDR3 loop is CASSYAENQPQHF. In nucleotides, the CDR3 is TGTGCCAGCAGTTATGCTGAGAATCAGCCCCAGCATTTT.

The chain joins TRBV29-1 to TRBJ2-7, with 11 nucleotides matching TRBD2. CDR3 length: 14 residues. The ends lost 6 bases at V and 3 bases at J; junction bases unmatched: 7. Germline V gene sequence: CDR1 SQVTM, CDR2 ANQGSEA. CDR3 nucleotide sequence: TGCAGCGTGGGGCCCGGGACTAGCGGCTACGAGCAGTACTTC. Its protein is CSVGPGTSGYEQYF.

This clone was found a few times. The CDR3 spells CASSDFNGRDTGELFF. The CDR3 region has the DNA TGTGCCAGCAGTGACTTCAACGGGAGGGACACCGGGGAGCTGTTTTTT. The chain carries TRBV6-4 and TRBJ2-2, with TRBD2 identical over 8 bases. Germline assignment: CDR1 MRHNA and CDR2 SNTAGT. V lost 1 base to trimming and J lost 3 bases; unmatched junction nucleotides: 4. CDR3 length: 16 residues.